Each of the 23 T cell receptor beta chains below was sequenced from the same sample in a study of blood T cell repertoires in COVID-19. Generated by immunoSEQ multiplex PCR, the TCRdb table keeps only in-frame clones and is missing some. The table has about 200,000 clones, about 85% seen once. The sequenced sample was peripheral blood. Source of these receptors: a woman older than 75 with acute or convalescent COVID-19.

The chain recombines TRBV11-2 with TRBJ1-6, with 7 bases that match TRBD1. The V gene end was trimmed by 5 bases and the J gene end by 10 bases; junction bases not matched to a gene: 8. This CDR3 has 14 residues. Germline CDR1 and CDR2: SGHAT and FQNNGV. In DNA, the CDR3 is TGTGCCAGCAGCAACGACAGGGACGGATCACCCCTCCACTTT. Its translation: CASSNDRDGSPLHF.

The rearrangement links TRBV11-2 to TRBJ1-5, with 8 bases lining up with TRBD1. The CDR3 runs to 13 residues. J gave up 5 bases and V 3 bases, and 0 bases lay outside the gene matches. In germline, CDR1 is SGHAT, CDR2 FQNNGV. The CDR3 reads CASSLTGDQPQHF. DNA of the CDR3: TGTGCCAGCAGCTTGACAGGGGATCAGCCCCAGCATTTT.

This clone has only a few counts. V is TRBV3-1 (or the pseudogene TRBV3-2) and J is TRBJ1-5; 10 bases align to TRBD1. Germline lookup yields CDR1 LGHDT and CDR2 YNNKEL (reference sequence). This CDR3 comprises 17 residues. V was clipped by 4 bases and J by 5 bases; unmatched bases: 11. CDR3 region: CASSPVDRGPEDQPQHF. CDR3 DNA: TGTGCCAGCAGCCCGGTCGACAGGGGGCCTGAGGATCAGCCCCAGCATTTT.

The V gene is TRBV15, the J gene TRBJ1-1, with 8 bases that match TRBD1. The CDR3 is 15 amino acids. CDR1 and CDR2 (germline): LNHNV, YYDKDF (reference sequence). The ends lost 2 bases at V and 11 bases at J; junction bases unmatched: 13. Here the CDR3 DNA reads TGTGCCACCAGCAGATCAGGACAGGGAAGGAGGAGTGCTTTCTTT. Translation gives CATSRSGQGRRSAFF.

The rearrangement joins TRBV10-3 to TRBJ2-5; TRBD2 agrees at 15 bases. This CDR3 has 16 residues. V shed 0 bases and J 4 bases; nucleotides not matched to a gene: 0. Per germline, CDR1 ENHRY and CDR2 SYGVKD. The DNA for the CDR3 is TGTGCCATCAGTGAGTCGGGACTAGCGGGAGGAGAGACCCAGTACTTC. This codes for CAISESGLAGGETQYF.

The gene calls are TRBV15 and TRBJ1-4; D is uncertain. In germline, CDR1 is LNHNV, CDR2 YYDKDF (reference sequence). The CDR3 runs 16 residues. V lost 5 bases to trimming and J lost 8 bases, with 21 bases between them. CDR3 sequence: CATSGDYGPPQEKLFF. The CDR3 DNA reads TGTGCCACCAGCGGCGACTACGGCCCTCCTCAAGAAAAACTGTTTTTT.

This rearrangement joins TRBV2 to TRBJ1-5; the match to TRBD1 covers 9 bases. The germline gives CDR1 SNHLY, CDR2 FYNNEI. Trimming took 5 bases from V and 6 from J; bases not matched to a gene: 8. There are 15 residues in the CDR3. This chain's CDR3 is CASSSRDRETQPQHF. The CDR3 region has the DNA TGTGCCAGCAGTAGCCGGGACAGGGAGACTCAGCCCCAGCATTTT.

The CDR3: CASTINSGGIGAEAFF. The CDR3 DNA reads TGTGCCAGCACCATAAACTCAGGGGGCATCGGGGCTGAAGCTTTCTTT. This sequence joins TRBV7-2 and TRBJ1-1, with 8 bases fitting TRBD1. Germline trimming cut 7 bases from V and 6 bases from J; bases unmatched to any gene: 16. This CDR3 contains 16 residues. CDR1 is SGHTA, CDR2 FQGNSA, per germline.

V gene TRBV12-1 combines with J gene TRBJ2-5; TRBD1 was called by the table and not checked on the DNA. TRBV12-1 constitutes a pseudogene. CDR3 length: 14 amino acids. The CDR3 coding sequence is TGTGCCAGCAGCTTCCGACAGGTACAAGAGACCCAGTACTTC. It is translated as CASSFRQVQETQYF.

The chain carries TRBV24-1 and TRBJ2-3, with D tentatively TRBD1 (7 bases). The CDR3 extends over 15 amino acids. CDR1 is KGHDR and CDR2 is SFDVKD in the germline V gene. Trimming cost V 3 bases and J 5 bases, with 14 bases left between them. The CDR3 loop reads CATSDPGTAGDTQYF. For the CDR3, the DNA is TGTGCCACCAGTGATCCCGGGACAGCGGGAGATACGCAGTATTTT.

This rearrangement joins TRBV4-2 to TRBJ2-3; 9 positions agree with TRBD2. The CDR3 contains 18 residues. Looked up from germline, CDR1 is LGHNA and CDR2 is YNFKEQ. V lost 1 base, J lost 1 base, and 9 bases stayed unmatched. The CDR3 sequence is CASSQVRASGTGTDTQYF. The CDR3 nucleotides read TGTGCCAGCAGCCAAGTCCGGGCTAGCGGGACGGGCACAGATACGCAGTATTTT.

The rearrangement uses TRBV19 and TRBJ1-2; the match to TRBD1 covers 8 bases. V dropped 1 base and J dropped 4; count of bases not matched to a gene: 8. CDR1 is LNHDA, CDR2 SQIVND, per germline (reference sequence). The CDR3 length is 16 residues. CDR3 nucleotide sequence: TGTGCCAGTAGTATAGGGCCAGGGGGCGAAGGCTATGGCTACACCTTC. Protein: CASSIGPGGEGYGYTF.

This clone came up a few times. The V call is TRBV9, the J call TRBJ2-3; 8 bases map to TRBD2. V lost 1 base to trimming and J lost 4 bases; unmatched junction nucleotides: 5. The germline V gene has CDR1 SGDLS and CDR2 YYNGEE. The length of the CDR3 is 15 residues. CDR3: CASSVSGSAADTQYF. As DNA, the CDR3 is TGTGCCAGCAGCGTAAGCGGGAGCGCAGCAGATACGCAGTATTTT.

The chain links TRBV5-1 to TRBJ2-1; maybe TRBD2 (5 bases). Germline CDR1 SGHRS, CDR2 YFSETQ. CDR3 size: 12 residues. V lost 4 bases to trimming and J lost 9 bases, with 11 bases between them. Here the CDR3 DNA reads TGCGCCAGCAGCCAGGACGGAGGTGAGCAGTTCTTC. It yields the protein CASSQDGGEQFF. Variable domain in full (rest from reference TRBV5-1 and TRBJ2-1): KAGVTQTPRYLIKTRGQQVTLSCSPISGHRSVSWYQQTPGQGLQFLFEYFSETQRNKGNFPGRFSGRQFSNSRSEMNVSTLELGDSALYLCASSQDGGEQFFGPGTRLTVL.

The chain has TRBV9 and TRBJ2-1; the match to TRBD2 covers 10 bases. CDR1 is SGDLS and CDR2 is YYNGEE in the germline V gene. The CDR3 has 17 amino acids. V was pared by 4 bases and J by 6 bases, with 13 bases of the junction left unmatched. This CDR3 reads CASSPSVGTSASNEQFF. As DNA, the CDR3 is TGTGCCAGCAGCCCCTCGGTCGGGACTAGCGCATCCAATGAGCAGTTCTTC.

The chain couples TRBV18 to TRBJ2-7; tentative D call: TRBD1 (5 bases). Trimming took off 3 bases at V and 0 bases at J, with 12 bases between the two ends. CDR3 length equals 15 residues. Germline CDR1 KGHSH, CDR2 LQKENI. CDR3 region: CASSPVPQDSYEQYF. CDR3 DNA: TGTGCCAGCTCACCTGTCCCACAGGACTCCTACGAGCAGTACTTC.

The chain links TRBV7-9 to TRBJ1-1; TRBD1 aligns across 7 bases. The CDR3 is 17 amino acids. CDR1 is SEHNR and CDR2 is FQNEAQ in the germline V gene (reference sequence). Unmatched junction bases numbered 17, after V lost 5 bases and J lost 5 bases. The CDR3 loop reads CASSPISPGGGWTEAFF. Written as DNA, the CDR3 is TGTGCCAGCAGCCCGATTAGTCCAGGGGGAGGATGGACTGAAGCTTTCTTT.

The chain carries TRBV19 and TRBJ2-7; D unresolved. The CDR3 extends over 15 amino acids. With 9 bases removed from V and 0 bases from J, the gap between germline ends came to 18 bases. The germline V gene has CDR1 LNHDA and CDR2 SQIVND (reference sequence). CDR3 in DNA: TGTGCCAGCCGGCGAGAGGAGCTCAGCTCCTACGAGCAGTACTTC. Translating gives CASRREELSSYEQYF.

This clone appeared a single time. The chain has TRBV20-1 and TRBJ1-5, with a possible D match to TRBD1 (5 bases). The V gene lost 3 bases and the J gene lost 0 bases, with 9 bases spanning the gap. CDR3 size: 14 residues. The germline gives CDR1 DFQATT, CDR2 SNEGSKA (reference sequence). In nucleotides, the CDR3 is TGCAGTGCTAGTAGGGGTTATAGCAATCAGCCCCAGCATTTT. It codes for CSASRGYSNQPQHF.

The chain uses TRBV12-1 and TRBJ2-3; TRBD2 was called by the table and not checked on the DNA. TRBV12-1 is listed as a pseudogene. The CDR3 loop spans 17 amino acids. The DNA of the CDR3 is TGTGCCAGCAGCTTTGCCCATCTAGCGGGAGTCACAGATACGCAGTATTTT. Protein: CASSFAHLAGVTDTQYF.

V usage is TRBV28 and J usage is TRBJ1-5; 7 nucleotides match TRBD1. The germline CDR1 and CDR2 sequences are MDHEN and SYDVKM. The CDR3 spans 15 residues. The V and J ends lost 6 bases and 2 bases, in that order; junction bases with no gene match: 7. The CDR3, as DNA: TGTGCCAGCAGCCAAGGGGGCGCGGGCAATCAGCCCCAGCATTTT. Protein sequence: CASSQGGAGNQPQHF. The whole variable domain, filled in from reference TRBV28 and TRBJ1-5, reads DVKVTQSSRYLVKRTGEKVFLECVQDMDHENMFWYRQDPGLGLRLIYFSYDVKMKEKGDIPEGYSVSREKKERFSLILESASTNQTSMYLCASSQGGAGNQPQHFGDGTRLSIL.

In DNA form, the CDR3 reads TGTGCCAGCAGCCAAGATCAGGGTTGCAAGGAGCCCCAGCATTTT. This encodes CASSQDQGCKEPQHF. The J gene is TRBJ1-5, the V gene TRBV14, with D possibly TRBD1 on 5 matching bases. This CDR3 region has 15 residues. Trimming took off 0 bases at V and 8 bases at J, with 14 bases between the two ends. Germline CDR1 SGHDN, CDR2 FVKESK.

This clone showed up just once. The chain combines TRBV9 with TRBJ2-3; 7 bases align to TRBD2. Losses at the gene ends were 4 bases for V and 5 bases for J; bases not matched to a gene: 4. The length of the CDR3 is 13 residues. The germline V gene has CDR1 SGDLS and CDR2 YYNGEE. The CDR3 region is CASSPLAGDTQYF. The CDR3 DNA sequence: TGTGCCAGCAGCCCATTAGCGGGAGATACGCAGTATTTT.